These 8 T cell receptor beta chains originate from one sample sequenced in a study of neurological immune-mediated disorders. As for time point: longitudinal time-point 2. TCRdb re-derived calls from the 5' RACE reads in MiXCR, one entry per CDR3 protein. The sample records around 90,000 distinct CDR3 sequences, around 14% being singletons. The sequencing sample was made of PBMCs. The receptors derive from a female donor with HTLV-1-associated myelopathy (HAM/TSP).

This clonotype was observed many times. The gene calls are TRBV6-1 and TRBJ2-7; 9 bases fit TRBD1. This CDR3 region has 14 residues. Germline values: CDR1 MNHNS, CDR2 SASEGT. With V trimmed by 6 bases and J by 7 bases, 10 bases remained unmatched. CDR3 residues: CASRGQGGLREQYF. The CDR3 DNA reads TGTGCCAGCAGGGGACAGGGAGGTTTGCGGGAGCAGTACTTC.

This clonotype was detected many times. The chain is built from TRBV3-1 and TRBJ2-7; 8 bases are shared with TRBD1. Looked up from germline, CDR1 is LGHDT and CDR2 is YNNKEL (reference sequence). V shed 4 bases, J shed 8 bases, and the junction held 4 bases outside the gene matches. The CDR3 loop spans 12 amino acids. In DNA form, the CDR3 reads TGTGCCAGCAGCCCCGGACAGGGAAAGCAGTACTTC. Amino acid sequence: CASSPGQGKQYF.

This clonotype was detected ten times or more. The V gene is TRBV5-1, the J gene TRBJ2-3, with D perhaps matching TRBD2 (5 bases). The CDR3 loop spans 14 amino acids. CDR1 and CDR2 from the germline V gene are SGHRS and YFSETQ. V lost 4 bases and J lost 4, with 13 bases in between. The DNA of the CDR3 is TGCGCCAGCAGCCGGGGTGCCGAGGCAGATACGCAGTATTTT. This sequence encodes CASSRGAEADTQYF.

The chain recombines TRBV28 with TRBJ2-1; a weak D match, TRBD1 (5 bases). Looked up from germline, CDR1 is MDHEN and CDR2 is SYDVKM. The CDR3 consists of 13 residues. The V end was cut by 6 bases, the J end by 2 bases, with 8 bases between. CDR3 region: CASSRRAYNEQFF. The DNA of the CDR3 is TGTGCCAGCAGCCGCAGGGCCTACAATGAGCAGTTCTTC.

Remarks on this clonotype: One junction end disagrees with the germline gene, perhaps due to a read error. The chain employs TRBV5-1 and TRBJ2-7; D remains unclear. The CDR3 consists of 14 residues. Germline V CDR1 and CDR2: SGHRS, YFSETQ. The CDR3 nucleotides are TGCACCAGCAGCTTGGCCGGCGCTGTCTACGAGCAGTACTTC. Protein sequence: CTSSLAGAVYEQYF.

This clonotype was seen at least ten times. This chain links TRBV7-2 with TRBJ2-6; tentative D call: TRBD2 (5 bases). The CDR3 runs to 16 residues. V dropped 5 bases and J dropped 2 bases, with 13 bases sitting between them. The V gene's germline CDR1 is SGHTA and CDR2 FQGNSA. The CDR3 nucleotides are TGTGCCAGCAGCCGTACCTCCGGGGCTGGGGCCAACGTCCTGACTTTC. Translated, it gives CASSRTSGAGANVLTF.

Ten or more counts support this clonotype. The J gene is TRBJ2-5, the V gene TRBV7-2; either TRBD1 or TRBD2 may fit D (5 bases each). CDR1 is SGHTA, CDR2 FQGNSA, per germline. The V end lost 6 bases, the J end lost 0 bases, and 8 bases lay between the germline ends. This CDR3 region has 13 residues. The CDR3 region is CASSWGYQETQYF. CDR3 sequence (DNA): TGTGCCAGCAGTTGGGGGTACCAAGAGACCCAGTACTTC.

This clonotype appeared many times. The J gene is TRBJ2-5, the V gene TRBV7-8; D uncertain. Germline V gives CDR1 SGHVS, CDR2 FQNEAQ. The CDR3 is 14 amino acids. V lost 1 base to trimming and J lost 0 bases, with 6 bases between them. The CDR3 loop is CASSLVQYQETQYF. CDR3 DNA: TGTGCCAGCAGCTTAGTCCAGTACCAAGAGACCCAGTACTTC.